Shown below are 17 T cell receptor beta chains from a single sample sequenced in a study of identical twins. Each CDR3 protein gets one entry after TCRdb re-called the 5' RACE reads with MiXCR. The table includes some 710,000 distinct CDR3 sequences, around 6% detected once. Source material: naive T cells sorted from blood. The receptors originated from a man younger than 35 in good health.

The chain recombines TRBV7-9 with TRBJ2-1, with no clear D. The CDR3 covers 14 residues. Per the germline V gene, CDR1 is SEHNR and CDR2 is FQNEAQ (reference sequence). The ends were cut back, 3 bases at V and 4 bases at J, with 10 bases in the middle. CDR3 nucleotides: TGTGCCAGCAGCTTTGGCGGCTGGTACAATGAGCAGTTCTTC. Protein sequence: CASSFGGWYNEQFF.

This clonotype was counted ten times or more. The rearrangement uses TRBV4-2 and TRBJ2-7; D call uncertain. The V gene lost 1 base and the J gene lost 2 bases, with 18 bases spanning the gap. CDR3 size: 17 residues. CDR1 is LGHNA and CDR2 is YNFKEQ in the germline V gene. The CDR3 region has the DNA TGTGCCAGCAGCCAAGTTTCGGTTTCGGCGGTGACCTACGAGCAGTACTTC. Its translation: CASSQVSVSAVTYEQYF.

The chain joins TRBV20-1 to TRBJ2-1; possibly TRBD1 or TRBD2 for D (5 bases each). V gave up 0 bases and J gave up 1 base, with 10 bases separating them. The CDR3 has 15 residues. CDR1 is DFQATT and CDR2 is SNEGSKA in the germline V gene (reference sequence). CDR3 amino acids: CSARDGTRSYNEQFF. The CDR3 DNA reads as TGCAGTGCTAGAGATGGGACCCGGTCCTACAATGAGCAGTTCTTC.

This clonotype was observed at least ten times. The V call is TRBV7-9, the J call TRBJ1-5; unclear D gene. The CDR3 runs 15 residues. The germline V and J ends were trimmed by 1 base and 6 bases, with 13 bases remaining between them. Germline CDR1 reads SEHNR; CDR2 reads FQNEAQ (reference sequence). CDR3 amino acids: CASSLGPGPSQPQHF. The CDR3 DNA reads TGTGCCAGCAGCTTAGGGCCGGGTCCGTCTCAGCCCCAGCATTTT.

The chain carries TRBV12-3 or TRBV12-4 and TRBJ2-1, with 12 bases aligning to TRBD2. The CDR3 length is 17 residues. After removal of 7 bases from V and 0 bases from J, the junction contained 7 bases not matched to a gene. DNA for the CDR3: TGTGCCAGCATTCTAGGACTAGCGGGAAGCTCCTACAATGAGCAGTTCTTC. Encoded protein: CASILGLAGSSYNEQFF.

This rearrangement joins TRBV20-1 to TRBJ1-4; D call uncertain. The CDR3 runs 11 residues. Trimming took off 5 bases at V and 5 bases at J, with 6 bases between the two ends. The germline V gene has CDR1 DFQATT and CDR2 SNEGSKA (reference sequence). In DNA form, the CDR3 reads TGCAGTGCTCCGATGAATGAAAAACTGTTTTTT. The encoded protein is CSAPMNEKLFF.

This clonotype was detected ten times or more. The rearrangement links TRBV4-3 to TRBJ2-1, with D tentatively TRBD1 (6 bases). V was trimmed by 3 bases and J by 5 bases, leaving 11 bases between them. CDR3 length: 14 residues. Germline V gene sequence: CDR1 LGHNA, CDR2 YSLEER. The chain's CDR3 is CASSQSRTDNEQFF. DNA of the CDR3: TGCGCCAGCAGCCAGAGTAGGACAGACAATGAGCAGTTCTTC.

This clonotype was picked up many times. For the CDR3, the DNA is TGTGCCAGCAGCGCAGCGGGGGGTGGGAATTACGAGCAGTACTTC. Its protein is CASSAAGGGNYEQYF. This chain uses TRBV7-9 with TRBJ2-7; TRBD2 agrees at 9 bases. CDR1 is SEHNR, CDR2 FQNEAQ, per germline (reference sequence). The CDR3 is 15 residues long. The trim removed 5 bases at V and 4 bases at J, leaving 9 bases unmatched.

The rearrangement joins TRBV6-1 to TRBJ2-2, with 9 nucleotides matching TRBD2. This CDR3 is built from 15 residues. The trim removed 5 bases at V and 1 base at J, leaving 2 bases unmatched. From germline, CDR1 is MNHNS and CDR2 SASEGT. The CDR3 nucleotides are TGTGCCAGCAGTCCAGCGGGAGGGAACACCGGGGAGCTGTTTTTT. Translating it yields CASSPAGGNTGELFF.

In the case of this clonotype: This may arise from a read error, as a much more abundant clone is one base away. Since the CDR3 does not end with the conserved phenylalanine or tryptophan, this likely comes from a read error. The chain has TRBV7-9 and TRBJ1-1; D not certain. CDR1 is SEHNR and CDR2 is FQNEAQ in the germline V gene (reference sequence). The CDR3 runs 14 residues. Trimming removed 5 bases from V and 4 bases from J, with 14 bases in between. The CDR3: CASSPGRLSTEAFI. DNA for the CDR3: TGTGCCAGCAGCCCGGGGAGATTGAGCACTGAAGCTTTCATT.

This clonotype was detected a few times. The chain carries TRBV7-2 and TRBJ2-1; TRBD2 matches 12 bases. The CDR3 loop spans 20 amino acids. Trimming cost V 0 bases and J 5 bases; bases outside gene matches: 14. Germline V lookup: CDR1 SGHTA, CDR2 FQGNSA. CDR3: CASSLAGRGLAGGQNNEQFF. The DNA of the CDR3 is TGTGCCAGCAGCTTAGCTGGCAGGGGTCTAGCGGGAGGGCAAAACAATGAGCAGTTCTTC. The variable domain in full, with the rest retrieved from reference TRBV7-2 and TRBJ2-1, is GAGVSQSPSNKVTEKGKDVELRCDPISGHTALYWYRQSLGQGLEFLIYFQGNSAPDKSGLPSDRFSAERTGGSVSTLTIQRTQQEDSAVYLCASSLAGRGLAGGQNNEQFFGPGTRLTVL.

The V gene is TRBV7-9, the J gene TRBJ2-7, with TRBD1 as a possible D gene (6 bases). Germline assignment: CDR1 SEHNR and CDR2 FQNEAQ (reference sequence). The CDR3 loop spans 16 amino acids. Trimming took 6 bases from V and 5 from J, leaving 23 bases between them. CDR3 sequence reads: CASSQSNRVPWDEQYF. CDR3 nucleotide sequence: TGTGCCAGCAGTCAATCGAACAGGGTGCCGTGGGACGAGCAGTACTTC. The full variable domain, in which reference TRBV7-9 and TRBJ2-7 provide the parts outside the CDR3, is DTGVSQNPRHKITKRGQNVTFRCDPISEHNRLYWYRQTLGQGPEFLTYFQNEAQLEKSRLLSDRFSAERPKGSFSTLEIQRTEQGDSAMYLCASSQSNRVPWDEQYFGPGTRLTVT.

This clonotype occurred many times. This chain connects TRBV5-1 to TRBJ1-1; TRBD1 might be the D (5 bases). The CDR3 runs to 11 residues. Trimming cost V 8 bases and J 3 bases, with 8 bases left between them. Looked up from germline, CDR1 is SGHRS and CDR2 is YFSETQ. The CDR3 is CARRGDTEAFF. The CDR3 region has the DNA TGCGCCAGGCGGGGGGACACTGAAGCTTTCTTT.

Only a few counts were recorded for this clonotype. The chain joins TRBV29-1 to TRBJ2-1; TRBD1 matches 8 bases. CDR1 is SQVTM, CDR2 ANQGSEA, per germline. The CDR3 is made up of 17 amino acids. The J segment lost 0 bases and the V segment lost 4 bases, leaving 11 bases of the junction unmatched. CDR3 region: CSVGGQGSGNSYNEQFF. DNA of the CDR3: TGCAGCGTTGGCGGACAGGGTAGCGGTAACTCCTACAATGAGCAGTTCTTC.

The chain links TRBV6-1 to TRBJ2-3, with D possibly being TRBD1 (6 bases). CDR3 length equals 14 residues. The germline CDR1 and CDR2 sequences are MNHNS and SASEGT. Trimming stripped 10 bases from V and 3 bases from J, with 17 bases between. The DNA of the CDR3 is TGTGCCATCTGGGAGCAGGGGCTTACAGATACGCAGTATTTT. Protein: CAIWEQGLTDTQYF.

The gene calls are TRBV6-5 and TRBJ2-3; 7 bases are a match to TRBD1. The length of the CDR3 is 14 residues. CDR1 and CDR2 (germline): MNHEY, SVGAGI. J gave up 8 bases and V 4 bases, and 9 bases lay outside the gene matches. The CDR3 nucleotides are TGTGCCAGCAGTTCAAACAGGGGTTCCGTTACGCAGTATTTT. Its protein product is CASSSNRGSVTQYF.

This clonotype has at least ten counts. This chain links TRBV20-1 with TRBJ2-2, with a weak D call TRBD2 (6 bases). The CDR3 sequence is 14 residues long. Between the trimmed V and J ends, which lost 2 bases and 1 base, there was a span of 8 bases. Germline V gene sequence: CDR1 DFQATT, CDR2 SNEGSKA (reference sequence). The CDR3 sequence: CSARSRGNTGELFF. CDR3 sequence (DNA): TGCAGTGCTAGATCGCGGGGGAACACCGGGGAGCTGTTTTTT.